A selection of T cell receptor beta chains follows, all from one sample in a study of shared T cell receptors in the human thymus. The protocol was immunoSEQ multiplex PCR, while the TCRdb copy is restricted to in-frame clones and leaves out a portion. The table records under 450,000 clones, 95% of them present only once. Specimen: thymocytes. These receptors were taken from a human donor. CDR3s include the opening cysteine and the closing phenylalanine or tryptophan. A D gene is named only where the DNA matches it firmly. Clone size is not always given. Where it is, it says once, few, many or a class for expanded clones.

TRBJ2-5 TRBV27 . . TGTGCCAGCAGTTTTTCGGGGTGGGGAGAGACCCAGTACTTC CASSFSGWGETQYF
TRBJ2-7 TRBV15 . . TGTGCCACCAGCAGTAGCGGTTACGAGCAGTACTTC CATSSSGYEQYF
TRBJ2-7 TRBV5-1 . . TGCGCCAGCAACCCCCGGACACCATTCTACGAGCAGTACTTC CASNPRTPFYEQYF
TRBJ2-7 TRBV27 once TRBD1 TGTGCCAGCAGTCCCACACTACCGGGGACAGTCTCCTACGAGCAGTACTTC CASSPTLPGTVSYEQYF
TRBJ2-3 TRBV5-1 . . TGCGCCAGCAGCCCCTACCAGGCAGATACGCAGTATTTT CASSPYQADTQYF
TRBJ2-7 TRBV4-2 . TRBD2 TGTGCCAGCAGCCATCCAAAGCTAGCGGGTGGAAACGAGCAGTACTTC CASSHPKLAGGNEQYF
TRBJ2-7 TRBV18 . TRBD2 TGTGCCAGCTCCCTTAAGCTGGCGGGAGTCTACGAGCAGTACTTC CASSLKLAGVYEQYF
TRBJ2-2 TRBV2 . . TGTGCCAGCAGTGGGGACGGGCCGAGAACCGGGGAGCTGTTTTTT CASSGDGPRTGELFF
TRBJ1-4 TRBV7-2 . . TGTGCCAGCAGCTTAGCGTCGCCGGAAAAACTGTTTTTT CASSLASPEKLFF
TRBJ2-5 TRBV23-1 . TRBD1 TGCGCCAGCAGTCAATCCCGGGACAGGGTGGAGACCCAGTACTTC CASSQSRDRVETQYF
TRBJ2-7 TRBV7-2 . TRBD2 TGTGCCAGCACGGTTTGGCGGGAGGGCTACGAGCAGTACTTC CASTVWREGYEQYF
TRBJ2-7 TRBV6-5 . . TGTGCCAGCAGTAATCGGGACGTCGACTCCTACGAGCAGTACTTC CASSNRDVDSYEQYF
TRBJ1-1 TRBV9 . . TGTGCCAGCAGCGTAGCCACAGTGAACACTGAAGCTTTCTTT CASSVATVNTEAFF
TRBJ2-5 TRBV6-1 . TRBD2 TGTGCCAGCCCCAGCGGGAGGGGGGAGACCCAGTACTTC CASPSGRGETQYF
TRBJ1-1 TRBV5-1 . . TGCGCCAGCAGAGTAGGGCAGGCGGGAGGGACTGAAGCTTTCTTT CASRVGQAGGTEAFF
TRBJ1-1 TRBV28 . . TGTGCCAGCAGCAGAGGGAGGGGGAACACTGAAGCTTTCTTT CASSRGRGNTEAFF
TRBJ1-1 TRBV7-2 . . TGTGCCAGCAGCTCAGAAGGAGCTTTCTTT CASSSEGAFF
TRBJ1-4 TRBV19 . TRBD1 TGTGCCAGTAGTATTCAGGGGGAAGGCTTTAATGAAAAACTGTTTTTT CASSIQGEGFNEKLFF
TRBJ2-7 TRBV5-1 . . TGCGCCAGCAGCTTGGCCACGTTAGGACAAATAGTCTACGAGCAGTACTTC CASSLATLGQIVYEQYF
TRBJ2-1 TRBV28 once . TGTGCCAGCAGCAAAACAAGCAGGGCGGGACCAATCAATGAGCAGTTCTTC CASSKTSRAGPINEQFF